This passage covers 30 T cell receptor beta chains from one sample sequenced in a study of CD8 T cells in Susac syndrome. Random-hexamer reverse transcription was applied to about 0.45 to 1 ug RNA. TCRdb called the immunoSEQ multiplex PCR reads again in MiXCR, with one record for every CDR3 protein. The table records about 200,000 distinct CDR3 sequences, under 97% of them present only once. What was sequenced was CD4+ T cells from PBMCs. These receptors originate from a human donor with multiple sclerosis.

The chain recombines TRBV28 with TRBJ2-1; D is possibly TRBD1 (5 bases). Germline V gene data show CDR1 as MDHEN and CDR2 as SYDVKM. With 5 bases removed from V and 3 bases from J, the gap between germline ends came to 11 bases. The CDR3 is made up of 14 amino acids. The CDR3 protein is CASSVTDSYNEQFF. Here the CDR3 DNA reads TGTGCCAGCAGTGTAACTGACAGCTACAATGAGCAGTTCTTC.

The chain joins TRBV30 to TRBJ2-7; D not certain. Germline assignment: CDR1 GTSNPN and CDR2 SVGIG (reference sequence). The CDR3 extends over 14 amino acids. The V gene lost 2 bases and the J gene lost 0 bases, with 11 bases spanning the gap. The CDR3 sequence: CAWSPSRVSYEQYF. The CDR3 DNA follows: TGTGCCTGGAGTCCCTCTCGGGTCTCCTACGAGCAGTACTTC.

The chain couples TRBV30 to TRBJ2-2; the D is unclear. Germline CDR1 is GTSNPN and CDR2 is SVGIG (reference sequence). The CDR3 is 14 residues long. Trimming pared 0 bases from V and 1 base from J, leaving 6 bases between. This CDR3 is CAWSVWVNTGELFF. DNA for the CDR3: TGTGCCTGGAGTGTTTGGGTGAACACCGGGGAGCTGTTTTTT.

This clonotype was recorded once. The chain couples TRBV6-5 to TRBJ2-2; the D is unclear. The CDR3 consists of 10 residues. Germline CDR1 is MNHEY and CDR2 is SVGAGI. The V gene lost 5 bases and the J gene lost 7 bases, with 2 bases spanning the gap. The CDR3 spells CASSNGELFF. The CDR3 DNA reads as TGTGCCAGCAGTAACGGGGAGCTGTTTTTT.

This clonotype showed up just once. This chain joins TRBV13 and TRBJ1-2; 10 nucleotides align to TRBD1. Per the germline V gene, CDR1 is PRHDT and CDR2 is FYEKMQ (reference sequence). The V segment lost 5 bases and the J segment 8 bases; nucleotides outside the gene matches: 11. The CDR3 is 15 residues long. In nucleotides, the CDR3 is TGTGCCAGCAGCCTAAGGGGACAGGGGAATCGGGGCTACACCTTC. This translates into CASSLRGQGNRGYTF.

V gene TRBV20-1 combines with J gene TRBJ1-2; the match to TRBD1 covers 7 bases. This CDR3 spans 16 amino acids. V gave up 0 bases and J gave up 6 bases; unmatched junction bases: 13. Germline V gene data show CDR1 as DFQATT and CDR2 as SNEGSKA (reference sequence). The CDR3 loop is CSARDFGTTGRDGYTF. The CDR3 DNA reads TGCAGTGCTAGAGATTTTGGAACGACAGGGAGGGATGGCTACACCTTC.

The chain employs TRBV4-1 and TRBJ2-7; D is perhaps TRBD1 (6 bases). This CDR3 has 14 residues. CDR1 and CDR2 (germline): MGHRA, YSYEKL. V was shortened by 2 bases and J by 4 bases, with 12 bases between the two germline ends. The DNA for the CDR3 is TGCGCCAGCAGCCAATCCGGACAGTTTTACGAGCAGTACTTC. The encoded protein is CASSQSGQFYEQYF.

This chain connects TRBV3-1 to TRBJ2-6, with D unresolved. Between the trimmed V and J ends, which lost 1 base and 0 bases, there was a span of 4 bases. The CDR3 contains 15 residues. Per the germline V gene, CDR1 is LGHDT and CDR2 is YNNKEL (reference sequence). In DNA form, the CDR3 reads TGTGCCAGCAGCCAAGGAAGCTCTGGGGCCAACGTCCTGACTTTC. Protein product: CASSQGSSGANVLTF.

CDR3 loop: CASSRGAGGETQYF. CDR3 coding DNA: TGTGCCAGCAGCCGAGGGGCAGGGGGAGAGACCCAGTACTTC. The rearrangement uses TRBV3-1 and TRBJ2-5; TRBD1 agrees at 7 bases. The CDR3 loop spans 14 amino acids. Germline V gene data show CDR1 as LGHDT and CDR2 as YNNKEL (reference sequence). After removal of 4 bases from V and 4 bases from J, the junction contained 6 bases not matched to a gene.

The V call is TRBV29-1, the J call TRBJ2-7; D is possibly TRBD1 or TRBD2 (5 bases each). V gave up 2 bases and J gave up 3 bases, with 11 bases separating them. This CDR3 region has 13 residues. Germline loops: CDR1 SQVTM, CDR2 ANQGSEA. The CDR3 nucleotides read TGCAGCGTTGAATCTTATGGGGGCTACGAGCAGTACTTC. It translates to CSVESYGGYEQYF.

J is TRBJ2-3 and V is TRBV28, with 8 bases matching TRBD1. J gave up 10 bases and V 6 bases, and 6 bases lay outside the gene matches. This CDR3 is 12 amino acids long. Germline CDR1 reads MDHEN; CDR2 reads SYDVKM. CDR3 sequence reads: CASRNTGGAQYF. DNA of the CDR3: TGTGCCAGCAGGAACACAGGGGGTGCGCAGTATTTT.

The rearrangement uses TRBV7-9 and TRBJ1-3, with D possibly TRBD1 on 5 matching bases. The CDR3 sequence is 15 residues long. The germline CDR1 and CDR2 sequences are SEHNR and FQNEAQ (reference sequence). V was cut by 0 bases and J by 3 bases, with 9 bases left in between. The CDR3: CASSLAVRGGNTIYF. The CDR3 DNA reads as TGTGCCAGCAGCTTAGCCGTAAGGGGTGGAAACACCATATATTTT.

J is TRBJ2-1 and V is TRBV2, with D hard to call. The CDR3 runs 14 residues. Per the germline V gene, CDR1 is SNHLY and CDR2 is FYNNEI. Trimming shortened V by 6 bases and J by 8 bases, and 17 bases separated the two germline ends. The CDR3 spells CASSVAPRRHEQFF. In nucleotides, the CDR3 is TGTGCCAGCAGCGTTGCCCCCCGGCGGCATGAGCAGTTCTTC.

The chain combines TRBV3-1 with TRBJ1-6; TRBD1 might be the D (5 bases). V was trimmed by 3 bases and J by 7 bases, leaving 7 bases between them. The CDR3 spans 13 residues. CDR1 and CDR2 from the germline V gene are LGHDT and YNNKEL (reference sequence). The CDR3 protein is CASSHAGNSPLHF. The CDR3 DNA follows: TGTGCCAGCAGCCATGCAGGGAATTCACCCCTCCACTTT.

The V gene is TRBV20-1, the J gene TRBJ1-2; no definite D call. V gave up 5 bases and J gave up 3 bases, with 4 bases separating them. CDR1 is DFQATT, CDR2 SNEGSKA, per germline (reference sequence). The CDR3 spans 10 residues. The CDR3 loop reads CSALDYGYTF. The CDR3 region has the DNA TGCAGTGCTCTGGACTATGGCTACACCTTC.

V and J are TRBV19 and TRBJ1-5; possible D gene TRBD1, 5 bases. V lost 1 base to trimming and J lost 2 bases, with 12 bases between them. Per germline, CDR1 LNHDA and CDR2 SQIVND (reference sequence). There are 16 residues in the CDR3. The CDR3 sequence: CASSIVLGVGNQPQHF. The CDR3 DNA is TGTGCCAGTAGTATAGTATTGGGGGTTGGCAATCAGCCCCAGCATTTT.

This clonotype was seen once. The chain carries TRBV20-1 and TRBJ2-5; perhaps TRBD1 as D (6 bases). Germline CDR1 is DFQATT and CDR2 is SNEGSKA (reference sequence). The CDR3 length is 17 residues. V gave up 6 bases and J gave up 5 bases, with 28 bases separating them. CDR3 amino acids: CSAPTGRQVLSGETQYF. CDR3 DNA: TGCAGTGCACCTACCGGACGACAGGTGCTCTCCGGGGAGACCCAGTACTTC.

This chain joins TRBV6-1 and TRBJ2-1, with D unresolved. The CDR3 loop spans 16 amino acids. The germline V gene encodes CDR1 MNHNS and CDR2 SASEGT. V lost 5 bases and J 4 bases, leaving 18 bases between the germline ends. The CDR3 DNA follows: TGTGCCAGCAGTCAACTGACTGGCGGTGCATACAATGAGCAGTTCTTC. Its protein product is CASSQLTGGAYNEQFF.

The chain carries TRBV29-1 and TRBJ1-5; TRBD1 matches at 9 bases. Germline V gene lookup returns CDR1 SQVTM and CDR2 ANQGSEA. The CDR3 covers 13 residues. The junction had 7 bases not matched to a gene; V was cut back by 6 bases and J by 7 bases. For the CDR3, the DNA is TGCAGCGTCCGGACAGGGGTTGGGCAGCCCCAGCATTTT. Translation gives CSVRTGVGQPQHF.

The V and J genes are TRBV19 and TRBJ2-2, with D perhaps matching TRBD1 (6 bases). In germline, CDR1 is LNHDA, CDR2 SQIVND (reference sequence). Trimming took off 2 bases at V and 3 bases at J, with 10 bases between the two ends. CDR3 length equals 15 residues. CDR3 in amino acids: CASSITGKHTGELFF. The CDR3 DNA reads TGTGCCAGTAGTATAACAGGGAAGCACACCGGGGAGCTGTTTTTT.

The chain links TRBV29-1 to TRBJ2-5, with a possible D match to TRBD1 (6 bases). The V and J ends lost 4 bases and 3 bases respectively, with 18 bases between them. Germline-derived CDR1 and CDR2 are SQVTM and ANQGSEA. This CDR3 spans 15 amino acids. The CDR3 region has the DNA TGCAGCGTTGTTCCTCTTAGACAGGTCGAAGAGACCCAGTACTTC. Translated, it gives CSVVPLRQVEETQYF.

Only a few counts were recorded for this clonotype. The V call is TRBV18, the J call TRBJ2-7; 7 bases are shared with TRBD2. CDR3 length: 13 residues. With V trimmed by 0 bases and J by 5 bases, 1 base remained unmatched. Germline V gene sequence: CDR1 KGHSH, CDR2 LQKENI. CDR3 DNA: TGTGCCAGCTCACCACCTGGGGGGGACGAGCAGTACTTC. Protein sequence: CASSPPGGDEQYF. The variable domain in full, with the rest retrieved from reference TRBV18 and TRBJ2-7, is NAGVMQNPRHLVRRRGQEARLRCSPMKGHSHVYWYRQLPEEGLKFMVYLQKENIIDESGMPKERFSAEFPKEGPSILRIQQVVRGDSAAYFCASSPPGGDEQYFGPGTRLTVT.

The chain combines TRBV18 with TRBJ2-5; D is unresolved. The CDR3 covers 13 residues. The germline V gene encodes CDR1 KGHSH and CDR2 LQKENI. V was shortened by 1 base and J by 5 bases, with 8 bases between the two germline ends. The CDR3 bases are TGTGCCAGCTCACCACGATTGTCGGAGACCCAGTACTTC. It codes for CASSPRLSETQYF.

The gene calls are TRBV7-9 and TRBJ1-1, with no clear D. CDR1 is SEHNR, CDR2 FQNEAQ, per germline (reference sequence). Trimming cost V 5 bases and J 1 base, with 8 bases left between them. CDR3 length: 13 amino acids. The CDR3 is CASSPDGNTEAFF. CDR3 bases: TGTGCCAGCAGCCCCGACGGGAACACTGAAGCTTTCTTT.

In this sample, this clonotype turned up once. The chain uses TRBV20-1 and TRBJ2-3; tentative D call: TRBD2 (6 bases). This CDR3 is built from 15 residues. Deletions cut 3 bases from V and 0 bases from J, with 13 bases between. Germline V gene data show CDR1 as DFQATT and CDR2 as SNEGSKA (reference sequence). The CDR3 nucleotides are TGCAGTGCTAGGTTTCCTAGCGAGAGCACAGATACGCAGTATTTT. Its protein is CSARFPSESTDTQYF.

The chain has TRBV28 and TRBJ2-7; D assignment may be TRBD1 or TRBD2 (5 bases each). CDR3 length: 12 residues. The V gene's germline CDR1 is MDHEN and CDR2 SYDVKM. V lost 7 bases and J 3 bases, leaving 10 bases between the germline ends. CDR3: CASNGGHYEQYF. For the CDR3, the DNA is TGTGCCAGCAACGGAGGACACTACGAGCAGTACTTC.

V is TRBV5-1 and J is TRBJ2-5, with D perhaps TRBD1 or TRBD2 (5 bases each). Looked up from germline, CDR1 is SGHRS and CDR2 is YFSETQ. With 4 bases removed from V and 4 bases from J, the gap between germline ends came to 17 bases. CDR3 size: 15 residues. The CDR3 DNA sequence: TGCGCCAGCAGCGACCAAGCGAGGGGACGAGAGACCCAGTACTTC. Its translation: CASSDQARGRETQYF.

The chain uses TRBV28 and TRBJ2-1; D possibly uses TRBD1 or TRBD2 (5 bases each). Trimming cost V 7 bases and J 5 bases, with 18 bases left between them. This CDR3 is 15 amino acids long. Germline CDR1 MDHEN, CDR2 SYDVKM. The CDR3 nucleotides read TGTGCCAGCACCCCACCGGGACGCGGTAACAATGAGCAGTTCTTC. Its protein is CASTPPGRGNNEQFF.

The chain is built from TRBV5-4 and TRBJ2-1; 13 nucleotides match TRBD2. J lost 9 bases, V lost 3 bases, and 3 bases had no gene match. This CDR3 comprises 14 residues. Germline CDR1 reads SGHNT; CDR2 reads YYREEE (reference sequence). DNA of the CDR3: TGTGCCAGCAGCTCTAGGACTAGCGGGGGTGAGCAGTTCTTC. Translated, it gives CASSSRTSGGEQFF.

The chain combines TRBV28 with TRBJ1-2; D unclear. The V gene's germline CDR1 is MDHEN and CDR2 SYDVKM. This CDR3 region has 12 residues. Trimming cost V 5 bases and J 3 bases, with 7 bases left between them. CDR3 region: CASSPQYYGYTF. The CDR3 nucleotides read TGTGCCAGCAGTCCGCAGTACTATGGCTACACCTTC.